Here is one T cell receptor (beta chain) with its context. The antigen remains unidentified. These data originate in a study of blood T cells in healthy people across ages. Primed by a sample-barcoded 5' primer and a J-beta primer mix, a second PCR proceeded for about 7 to 12 cycles. TCRdb called the 5' RACE reads again in MiXCR, with one record for every CDR3 protein. The repertoire holds around 970,000 distinct CDR3 sequences, with roughly half as singletons. Whole-study findings and limits: Because sorting was not performed, PBMCs prevented conclusive naive versus antigen-experienced comparison.

The CDR3 contains 13 residues. Trimming shortened V by 6 bases and J by 14 bases, and 20 bases separated the two germline ends. CDR1 is WSHSY, CDR2 SAAADI, per germline. Healthy Caucasian individuals from Russia aged roughly 6 to 100 were enrolled as donors. This chain connects TRBV10-2 to TRBJ2-1; TRBD1 might be the D (5 bases). The sequence derives from a woman in her sixties or seventies in good health. Sequencing input: blood. This chain's CDR3 is CASRGGRVAGEFF. The CDR3 nucleotides are TGCGCCAGCAGAGGCGGCAGGGTGGCCGGCGAGTTCTTC.